The next 18 T cell receptor beta chains were all read from a single sample in a study of blood T cell repertoires in COVID-19. Assay used: immunoSEQ multiplex PCR; TCRdb lists only in-frame clones, some missing. The table records roughly 200,000 clones, about 87% of them present only once. Material: peripheral blood. The receptor source for this set is a man aged 55 to 70 with acute or convalescent COVID-19.

The chain joins TRBV4-1 to TRBJ1-2, with D tentatively TRBD1 (5 bases). This CDR3 comprises 15 residues. Trimming took 4 bases from V and 3 from J, leaving 15 bases between them. The germline V gene has CDR1 MGHRA and CDR2 YSYEKL. The CDR3 loop is CASSPPTARDYGYTF. CDR3 sequence (DNA): TGCGCCAGCAGCCCACCGACCGCCAGGGACTATGGCTACACCTTC.

The CDR3 here is CATRSAVLRGQTMGNTIYF. The CDR3 coding sequence is TGTGCCACCCGTTCGGCCGTTCTTAGGGGGCAGACAATGGGAAACACCATATATTTT. The rearrangement joins TRBV28 to TRBJ1-3, with 7 bases lining up with TRBD1. The CDR3 has 19 amino acids. Germline trimming cut 10 bases from V and 4 bases from J; bases unmatched to any gene: 25. Germline CDR1 is MDHEN and CDR2 is SYDVKM.

V and J are TRBV11-3 and TRBJ2-2; TRBD1 agrees at 11 bases. This CDR3 has 18 amino acids. CDR1 and CDR2 (germline): SGHNT, YENEEA. V lost 5 bases, J lost 4 bases, and 12 bases stayed unmatched. The CDR3 loop reads CASSPGQGGLWSTGELFF. DNA of the CDR3: TGTGCCAGCAGCCCGGGACAGGGGGGTTTATGGAGCACCGGGGAGCTGTTTTTT.

The rearrangement uses TRBV4-3 and TRBJ2-2; TRBD1 aligns across 7 bases. The germline gives CDR1 LGHNA, CDR2 YSLEER. This CDR3 spans 19 amino acids. With 0 bases clipped from V and 4 bases from J, the junction kept 14 bases outside the gene matches. Here the CDR3 reads CASSQENHRDRAFTGELFF. CDR3 sequence (DNA): TGCGCCAGCAGCCAAGAAAACCATCGAGACAGGGCTTTCACCGGGGAGCTGTTTTTT.

The rearrangement uses TRBV12-3 or TRBV12-4 and TRBJ1-5, with unresolved D. Between the trimmed V and J ends, which lost 3 bases and 9 bases, there was a span of 9 bases. The CDR3 has 12 amino acids. CDR3 sequence: CASSLGLRPQHF. CDR3 nucleotides: TGTGCCAGCAGTTTGGGCCTCCGGCCCCAGCATTTT.

This sequence joins TRBV7-9 and TRBJ2-3, with a possible D match to TRBD2 (5 bases). Germline-derived CDR1 and CDR2 are SEHNR and FQNEAQ (reference sequence). V was shortened by 8 bases and J by 2 bases, with 14 bases between the two germline ends. This CDR3 is built from 14 residues. The CDR3 spells CASGTTRNTDTQYF. In DNA, the CDR3 is TGTGCCAGCGGAACTACTAGAAACACAGATACGCAGTATTTT.

The chain uses TRBV24-1 and TRBJ2-1; the D gene is possibly TRBD1 (6 bases). This CDR3 spans 15 amino acids. Per germline, CDR1 KGHDR and CDR2 SFDVKD. Trimming removed 3 bases from V and 5 bases from J, with 13 bases in between. CDR3 protein: CATSDPGQTNNEQFF. CDR3 DNA sequence: TGTGCCACCAGTGATCCGGGACAAACGAACAATGAGCAGTTCTTC.

V and J are TRBV19 and TRBJ1-6, with 7 bases identical to TRBD1. V was clipped by 4 bases and J by 7 bases; unmatched bases: 7. Germline-derived CDR1 and CDR2 are LNHDA and SQIVND (reference sequence). CDR3 length: 15 amino acids. CDR3 DNA: TGTGCCAGTAGTAGCCCGGACAGGAGGAATTCACCCCTCCACTTT. Residues: CASSSPDRRNSPLHF.

The chain uses TRBV20-1 and TRBJ1-1; TRBD1 matches 7 bases. In germline, CDR1 is DFQATT, CDR2 SNEGSKA (reference sequence). After removal of 3 bases from V and 1 base from J, the junction contained 8 bases not matched to a gene. This CDR3 comprises 15 residues. The DNA for the CDR3 is TGCAGTGCTAGTTTTTCCGGGACAGCGAACACTGAAGCTTTCTTT. This codes for CSASFSGTANTEAFF.

The chain employs TRBV2 and TRBJ1-2, with a tentative D call TRBD1 (5 bases). This CDR3 has 13 amino acids. V lost 2 bases and J lost 6, with 10 bases in between. Germline CDR1 reads SNHLY; CDR2 reads FYNNEI. For the CDR3, the DNA is TGTGCCAGCAGTGAATCAGGGAATCATGGCTACACCTTC. Amino acid sequence: CASSESGNHGYTF.

V and J are TRBV7-9 and TRBJ2-1, with 8 bases aligning to TRBD2. This CDR3 spans 16 amino acids. Germline V gives CDR1 SEHNR, CDR2 FQNEAQ (reference sequence). V dropped 1 base and J dropped 7; count of bases not matched to a gene: 9. The CDR3 sequence is CASSLGWSGGGNEQFF. Written as DNA, the CDR3 is TGTGCCAGCAGCTTAGGGTGGAGCGGGGGCGGGAATGAGCAGTTCTTC.

The J gene is TRBJ1-1, the V gene TRBV4-2, with D possibly being TRBD1 (5 bases). Germline assignment: CDR1 LGHNA and CDR2 YNFKEQ. Trimming took 0 bases from V and 3 from J, leaving 23 bases between them. The CDR3 totals 19 residues. This CDR3 is CASSQDPTVKNPWHTEAFF. CDR3 coding DNA: TGTGCCAGCAGCCAAGATCCGACAGTTAAAAATCCGTGGCACACTGAAGCTTTCTTT.

The chain couples TRBV5-1 to TRBJ2-7; a possible D gene is TRBD1 (5 bases). V lost 1 base to trimming and J lost 4 bases, with 12 bases between them. The CDR3 has 14 amino acids. The V gene's germline CDR1 is SGHRS and CDR2 YFSETQ. CDR3 loop: CASSLRDRDYEQYF. The DNA for the CDR3 is TGCGCCAGCAGCTTGCGAGACAGAGATTACGAGCAGTACTTC.

The V gene is TRBV5-1, the J gene TRBJ1-2; D might be TRBD1 (6 bases). V gave up 2 bases and J gave up 0 bases, with 14 bases separating them. From germline, CDR1 is SGHRS and CDR2 YFSETQ. CDR3 size: 16 residues. CDR3 in amino acids: CASSLRTATSNYGYTF. Written as DNA, the CDR3 is TGCGCCAGCAGCTTAAGGACAGCCACTTCTAACTATGGCTACACCTTC.

This chain links TRBV6-5 with TRBJ1-2, with D possibly matching TRBD1 (6 bases). V lost 4 bases to trimming and J lost 2 bases, with 14 bases between them. The CDR3 covers 15 residues. Germline V gene sequence: CDR1 MNHEY, CDR2 SVGAGI. The CDR3 DNA reads as TGTGCCAGCAGTTCCCCGGCAGGGGAGAACTATGGCTACACCTTC. This translates into CASSSPAGENYGYTF.

The rearrangement joins TRBV14 to TRBJ1-1; D call uncertain. Trimming removed 4 bases at V and 0 bases at J, with 6 bases between. Germline V gene lookup returns CDR1 SGHDN and CDR2 FVKESK. The CDR3 has 13 amino acids. The CDR3 bases are TGTGCCAGCAGCCCGTTTATGAACACTGAAGCTTTCTTT. Its translation: CASSPFMNTEAFF.

The rearrangement joins TRBV7-2 to TRBJ2-1; 9 positions agree with TRBD1. Trimming cost V 2 bases and J 10 bases; bases outside gene matches: 9. Germline V gene sequence: CDR1 SGHTA, CDR2 FQGNSA. The CDR3 totals 15 residues. The CDR3 sequence is CASSLWDRVYGEQFF. The CDR3 DNA sequence: TGTGCCAGCAGCTTATGGGACAGGGTGTACGGGGAGCAGTTCTTC.

This clone appeared once. The CDR3 DNA sequence: TGTGCCAGCAGCTTAACGCCTAGCGGACGCACAGATACGCAGTATTTT. This codes for CASSLTPSGRTDTQYF. This chain links TRBV11-2 with TRBJ2-3; 7 bases line up with TRBD2. Germline lookup yields CDR1 SGHAT and CDR2 FQNNGV. Trimming cost V 2 bases and J 1 base; bases outside gene matches: 6. CDR3 length: 16 residues.